This is a list of T cell receptor beta chains from one sample in a study of beta chain features in type 1 diabetes. The protocol was immunoSEQ multiplex PCR, while the TCRdb copy is restricted to in-frame clones and leaves out a portion. The sample yields about 260,000 clones, under 70% seen once. The source material was naive CD4+ T cells from blood. The receptor source for this set is a young man in good health. Both conserved end residues are trimmed from each CDR3. Fields, in order: J gene, V gene, CDR3 protein.

>TRBJ2-3|TRBV19
ASSLAGSADTQY
>TRBJ2-7|TRBV7-9
ASSLLNDLNEQY
>TRBJ2-5|TRBV10-3
AISVTSGEETQY
>TRBJ2-3|TRBV13
ASSPRPTSTDTQY
>TRBJ2-3|TRBV4-3
ASSQGDTQY
>TRBJ2-3|TRBV9
ASSVSGQDTDTQY
>TRBJ1-1|TRBV6-5
ASTARGTEAF
>TRBJ2-1|TRBV2
ASSEALGRVSYNEQF
>TRBJ1-5|TRBV30
AWSFPRDRGNQPQH
>TRBJ2-1|TRBV5-1
ASSPVTSGGPWNEQF
>TRBJ2-1|TRBV29-1
SVEGDGGRYNEQF
>TRBJ2-7|TRBV25-1
ASRFAGGSYEQY
>TRBJ2-6|TRBV30
AWSPARLRGRFFSGANVLT
>TRBJ2-7|TRBV29-1
SAFSRESYEQY
>TRBJ2-3|TRBV29-1
SVLRGAYTQY
>TRBJ2-5|TRBV29-1
SAHSVGHQETQY
>TRBJ2-7|TRBV9
ASSVDAGHSYEQY
>TRBJ2-7|TRBV30
AWSVWGPLSYEQY
>TRBJ2-2|TRBV30
AWSRLGVTGELF
>TRBJ2-2|TRBV25-1
ASSEFVGGRNTGELF
>TRBJ2-3|TRBV2
ASKFQRGSDTQY
>TRBJ2-5|TRBV28
ASSHPTRETQY
>TRBJ1-1|TRBV30
AWNRGPNTEAF
>TRBJ2-7|TRBV28
ASSTPGQASYEQY
>TRBJ2-1|TRBV13
ASSRIVKEAYNEQF
>TRBJ2-5|TRBV18
ASSPLGQRKETQY
>TRBJ2-1|TRBV2
ASSEAELADNEQF
>TRBJ2-5|TRBV18
ASSPRDETQY